This record covers a single T cell receptor (beta chain). The clone's antigen remains unknown. Nothing much larger sits one base from this clone, and base qualities are not available. The sample's treatment or condition label, in plain terms: in vitro stimulation with specific CMV peptide epitopes to enrich CMV-specific T cells. These data belong to a study of T cell repertoires in cytomegalovirus infection (dated by TCRdb to between 2017 and 2020). A note on the overall study: Alongside well-studied HLA-B-restricted epitopes, the peptide stimulations were aimed at recently identified HLA-C-restricted CMV epitopes, whose presentation resists viral immunomodulation. Donor HLA type was relevant to the analysis, as public TCR beta signatures indicated carriage of CMV infection together with the matching HLA type. Points the paper makes about the study in general: In the ex vivo response, HLA-C-restricted CMV-specific TCR beta clonotypes were dominant, and in two of eight donors the single most frequent clonotype came from this HLA-C-restricted group. In both this cohort and an independent approximately 350-donor cohort, the cumulative frequency of public TCR beta family members distinguished carriers of CMV infection plus the relevant HLA type.

Instrument used: Illumina HiSeq 1500. TCRdb reprocessing: public reads trimmed at Q25 with fastp, clones called with MiXCR, in-frame beta chains kept. Every CDR3 protein is listed once, alongside the most common genes and DNA of its rows. The sample contains under 30,000 distinct CDR3 sequences, approximately 22% of them found a single time. Approximately 90% of the sample rests with the top ten. V is reduced by 0 bases and J by 2 bases, leaving a spacing of 11 bases between them. From its cysteine to its phenylalanine, the CDR3 spans 15 amino acids. CDR3 DNA is the only sequence kept; it has 45 bases, read in frame from the first base. CDR1 and CDR2 were assigned from the germline V gene as LGHNA and YSLEER.

This specimen was CD8+ T cells from cultured PBMCs, taken from culture after CMV antigen stimulation. This clonotype was obtained from a human donor in good health (CMV status not recorded). Some clones in this sample may be carry-over from other donors' samples. The chain links TRBV4-3 with TRBJ2-7, with the D assignment possibly TRBD1 or TRBD2, given 6 matching bases for each. The CDR3 reads as follows: CASSQDRGEAYEQYF. The DNA reads TGCGCCAGCAGCCAAGATAGGGGGGAAGCCTACGAGCAGTACTTC.